Reported below is one TCR beta chain. Its antigen is not yet known. No per-base quality is available; no much larger clone lies one base away. The CDR1 and CDR2 encoded by the germline V gene are LGHNA and YSLEER. V is clipped by 0 bases and J by 2 bases, and the sequence between their germline boundaries is 16 bases long. The CDR3, from cysteine to phenylalanine, totals 17 residues. Here the CDR3 DNA is all that survives: 51 bases in frame from base 1. TCRbeta CDR3 regions were amplified from genomic DNA using the immunoSEQ Assay, a bias-controlled multiplex PCR. The study's processing was this. Within the assay, amplification of reference gene primers was used to estimate how many nucleated cells each sample contained. To quantify the absolute abundance of each unique TCRbeta CDR3 rearrangement, sequence reads were collapsed and filtered. For each sample, productive Simpson clonality was calculated as the square root of Simpson's diversity index across productive rearrangements. TCRdb took over this immuneACCESS table, retaining in-frame rearrangements with V and J assigned. Such tables are incomplete; in checked studies, under half of the missing clones stem from an unresolved V gene, and the remainder is unexplained. Clone size and V and J calls were adopted from that table, with D and trimming inferred from the DNA. The sample data list 200,000 to 300,000 clones, and approximately 88% of these were observed just once. 2% to 2.5% of the sample lies in the top ten.

The source of the sample is a study of blood T cell repertoires in COVID-19 (dated by TCRdb to 2018 to 2021). Concerning the study at large: Samples from collaborators originated in the United States, Italy and Spain and spanned both the acute and convalescent phases of COVID-19. The material from the prospective study consisted of cDNA or gDNA derived from T cells, B-cell-depleted T cells, or PBMCs. Deeply sampled blood TCRbeta repertoires from subjects exposed to, actively infected with, or recovered from COVID-19 were included in the dataset. A freely available public database, intended as a resource for researchers studying the immune response to SARS-CoV-2, is where the repertoires were released. The samples were drawn from the first 160 participants of the ongoing ImmuneRACE study and from 950 to 1,500 subjects provided by 6 global collaborators. Sample metadata almost always included a de-identified subject ID, COVID-19 status, age in years and sex. Where available, HLA class I and class II types were obtained from metadata supplied by the sample provider rather than from assay-based typing. Results and caveats for the whole study, not just this receptor: Clinical and demographic metadata were provided uncurated, with the amount varying by source and participant.

Participants in the prospective study were aged roughly 18 to 100 years, lived in about two dozen United States geographic areas, and enrolled through a virtual design. In the prospective study, participants were assigned to cohorts based on the clinical history participants reported in a screening survey and a study questionnaire. In the prospective study, mobile phlebotomists collected whole blood, serum and a nasopharyngeal or oropharyngeal swab from each participant. Over a roughly 2-month period, participants in the prospective study had the option of providing additional blood draws and questionnaires. Before DNA extraction, prospective study blood samples were shipped either frozen or at room temperature.

Recombination linked TRBV4-3 to TRBJ1-2; perhaps TRBD1 is the D gene, with 6 bases matching. This clonotype was sampled from a woman aged 40 to 55 with acute COVID-19. The specimen was PBMCs or T cells enriched from blood (not recorded which). DNA sequence: TGCGCCAGCAGCCAAGACCTCATTGGGCAGGGGAACTATGGCTACACCTTC. Translated, it gives CASSQDLIGQGNYGYTF.